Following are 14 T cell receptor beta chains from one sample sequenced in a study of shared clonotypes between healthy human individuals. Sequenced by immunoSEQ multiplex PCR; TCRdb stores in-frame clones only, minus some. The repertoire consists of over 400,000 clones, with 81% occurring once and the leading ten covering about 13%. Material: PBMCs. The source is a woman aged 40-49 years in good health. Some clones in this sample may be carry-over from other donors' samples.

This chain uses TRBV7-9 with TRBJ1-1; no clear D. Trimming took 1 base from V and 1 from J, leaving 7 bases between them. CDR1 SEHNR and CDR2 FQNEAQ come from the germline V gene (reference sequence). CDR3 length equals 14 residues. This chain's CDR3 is CASSLGAANTEAFF. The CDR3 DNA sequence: TGTGCCAGCAGCTTAGGGGCAGCGAACACTGAAGCTTTCTTT.

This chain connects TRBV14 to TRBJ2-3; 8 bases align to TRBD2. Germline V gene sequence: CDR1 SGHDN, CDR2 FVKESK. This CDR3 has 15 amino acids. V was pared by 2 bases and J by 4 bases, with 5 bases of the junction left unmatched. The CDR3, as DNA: TGTGCCAGCAGCCAACCTGGACTAGCTTCAGATACGCAGTATTTT. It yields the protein CASSQPGLASDTQYF. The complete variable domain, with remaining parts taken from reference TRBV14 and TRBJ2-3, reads EAGVTQFPSHSVIEKGQTVTLRCDPISGHDNLYWYRRVMGKEIKFLLHFVKESKQDESGMPNNRFLAERTGGTYSTLKVQPAELEDSGVYFCASSQPGLASDTQYFGPGTRLTVL.

CDR3 nucleotide sequence: TGCAGCGTGATCCCCCAGGGACAGGGGGATTTCTACGAGCAGTACTTC. This codes for CSVIPQGQGDFYEQYF. The J gene is TRBJ2-7, the V gene TRBV29-1; 11 nucleotides agree with TRBD1. The CDR3 spans 16 residues. The germline V gene has CDR1 SQVTM and CDR2 ANQGSEA. J lost 3 bases, V lost 6 bases, and 13 bases had no gene match.

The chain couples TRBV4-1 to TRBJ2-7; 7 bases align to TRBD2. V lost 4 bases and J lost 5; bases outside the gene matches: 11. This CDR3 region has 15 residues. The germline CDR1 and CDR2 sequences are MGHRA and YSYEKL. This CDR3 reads CASSRGAREIHEQYF. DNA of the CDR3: TGCGCCAGCAGCCGCGGGGCGCGGGAGATCCACGAGCAGTACTTC.

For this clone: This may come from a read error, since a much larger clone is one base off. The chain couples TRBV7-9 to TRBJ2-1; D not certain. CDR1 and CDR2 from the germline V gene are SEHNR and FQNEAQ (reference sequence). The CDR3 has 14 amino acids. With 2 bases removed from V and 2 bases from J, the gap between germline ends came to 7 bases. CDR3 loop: CASSLWGTYNEQFF. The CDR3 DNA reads TGTGCCAGCAGCTTATGGGGAACCTACAATGAGCAGTTCTTC.

The CDR3 loop reads CASSPEITGGLTGELFF. CDR3 DNA: TGTGCCAGCTCACCAGAGATAACAGGGGGCTTGACCGGGGAGCTGTTTTTT. V usage is TRBV18 and J usage is TRBJ2-2; 9 bases map to TRBD1. J was trimmed by 5 bases and V by 2 bases; bases with no gene match: 9. This CDR3 has 17 amino acids. The germline gives CDR1 KGHSH, CDR2 LQKENI.

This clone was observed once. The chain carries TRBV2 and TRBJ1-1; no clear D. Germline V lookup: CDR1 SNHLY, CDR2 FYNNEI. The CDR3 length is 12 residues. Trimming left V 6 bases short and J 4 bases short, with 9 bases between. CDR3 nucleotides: TGTGCCAGCAGCGCCTACGGCACTGAAGCTTTCTTT. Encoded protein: CASSAYGTEAFF.

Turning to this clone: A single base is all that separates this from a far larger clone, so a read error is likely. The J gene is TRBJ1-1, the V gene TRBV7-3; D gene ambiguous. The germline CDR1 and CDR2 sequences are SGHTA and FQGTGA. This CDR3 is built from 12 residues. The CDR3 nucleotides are TGTGCCAGCAGGGGCGTGAACACTGAATCTTTCTTT. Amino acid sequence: CASRGVNTESFF. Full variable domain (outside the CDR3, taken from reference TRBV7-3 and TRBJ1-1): GAGVSQTPSNKVTEKGKYVELRCDPISGHTALYWYRQSLGQGPEFLIYFQGTGAADDSGLPNDRFFAVRPEGSVSTLKIQRTERGDSAVYLCASRGVNTESFFGQGTRLTVV.

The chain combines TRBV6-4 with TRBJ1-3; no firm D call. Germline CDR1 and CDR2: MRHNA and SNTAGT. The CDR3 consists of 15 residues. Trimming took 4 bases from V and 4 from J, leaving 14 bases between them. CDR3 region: CASSAEHDPGNTIYF. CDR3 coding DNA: TGTGCCAGCAGTGCAGAACACGATCCGGGAAACACCATATATTTT.

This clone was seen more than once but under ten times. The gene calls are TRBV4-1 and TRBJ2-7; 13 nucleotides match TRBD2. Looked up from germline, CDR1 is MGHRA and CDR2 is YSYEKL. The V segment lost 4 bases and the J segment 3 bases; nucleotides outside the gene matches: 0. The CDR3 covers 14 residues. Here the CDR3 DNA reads TGCGCCAGCAGCCGGACTAGCGGGAGCTACGAGCAGTACTTC. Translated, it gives CASSRTSGSYEQYF.

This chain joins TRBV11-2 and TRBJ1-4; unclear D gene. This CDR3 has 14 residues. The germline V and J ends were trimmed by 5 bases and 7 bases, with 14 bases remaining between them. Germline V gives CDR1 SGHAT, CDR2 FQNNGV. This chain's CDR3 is CASSTGRLGEKLFF. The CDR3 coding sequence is TGTGCCAGCAGCACCGGCAGGCTGGGTGAAAAACTGTTTTTT.

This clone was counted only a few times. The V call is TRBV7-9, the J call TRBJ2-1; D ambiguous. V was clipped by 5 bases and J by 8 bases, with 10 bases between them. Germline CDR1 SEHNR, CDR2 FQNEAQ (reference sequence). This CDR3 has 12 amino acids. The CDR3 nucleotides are TGTGCCAGCAGCAGAACCTTGGATGAGCAGTTCTTC. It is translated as CASSRTLDEQFF.

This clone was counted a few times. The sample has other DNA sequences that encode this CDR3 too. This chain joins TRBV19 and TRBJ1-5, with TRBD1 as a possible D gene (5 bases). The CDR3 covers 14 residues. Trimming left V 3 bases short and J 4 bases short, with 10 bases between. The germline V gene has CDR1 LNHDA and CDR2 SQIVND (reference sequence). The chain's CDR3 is CASSISGGNQPQHF. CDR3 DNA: TGTGCCAGTAGTATTAGTGGGGGAAATCAGCCCCAGCATTTT.

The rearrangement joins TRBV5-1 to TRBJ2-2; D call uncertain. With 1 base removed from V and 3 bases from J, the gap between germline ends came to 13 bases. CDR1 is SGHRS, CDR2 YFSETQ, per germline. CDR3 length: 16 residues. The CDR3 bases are TGCGCCAGCAGCTTGAAGACAACTTCGGACACCGGGGAGCTGTTTTTT. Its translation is CASSLKTTSDTGELFF.